Listed below are T cell receptor beta chains from one sample, sequenced in a study of T-cell memory formation after mild COVID-19. From the 5' RACE reads, TCRdb called clonotypes with MiXCR, one entry per CDR3 protein. Altogether 150,000 to 200,000 distinct CDR3 sequences are present, about 28% being singletons, with the ten largest covering approximately 12%. The material sequenced was PBMCs or a T cell subset sorted from them (not recorded which). The receptors originated from an adult woman who had mild COVID-19 (a few samples of this study predate the infection). Cell type and time point are not known. Each CDR3 is given with its conserved first and last residue. The D gene is left open where the match is weak. Expanded clones are given a class, and other clones once, few, many or no size at all.

>TRBJ1-1|TRBV18|-|-
TGTGCCAGCTCACCTTCTCATGAAGCTTTCTTT
CASSPSHEAFF
>TRBJ2-1|TRBV24-1|-|TRBD2
TGTGCCACCAGTGGAGAAGGGACTATCCTCTACAATGAGCAGTTCTTC
CATSGEGTILYNEQFF
>TRBJ2-2|TRBV30|-|TRBD1
TGTGCCTGGAATATAGGACAGGGGACCGGGGAGCTGTTTTTT
CAWNIGQGTGELFF
>TRBJ1-5|TRBV18|-|-
TGTGCCAGCTCACCCTTTCGGGCAGACAATCAGCCCCAGCATTTT
CASSPFRADNQPQHF
>TRBJ2-1|TRBV5-1|-|-
TGCGCCAGCAACCCGGGGGGCGGTAAGGCGCAGTTCTTC
CASNPGGGKAQFF
>TRBJ2-2|TRBV7-2|-|-
TGTGCCAGCAGCTTTGTTTCCGGCACCGGGGAGCTGTTTTTT
CASSFVSGTGELFF
>TRBJ2-7|TRBV5-4|-|-
TGTGCCAGCAGCTTGGAGGCTAGCGACGAGCAGTACTTC
CASSLEASDEQYF
>TRBJ2-7|TRBV9|few|-
TGTGCCAGCAGCGAAGGGACTTTACACCACTACGAGCAGTACTTC
CASSEGTLHHYEQYF
>TRBJ2-1|TRBV9|-|TRBD1
TGTGCCAGCAGCGGGGGACAGCTGAGCTCCTACAATGAGCAGTTCTTC
CASSGGQLSSYNEQFF
>TRBJ2-1|TRBV19|-|TRBD2
TGTGCCAGTAGTGACGGGGGGGATTACAATGAGCAGTTCTTC
CASSDGGDYNEQFF
>TRBJ2-1|TRBV12-3/TRBV12-4|-|TRBD2
TGTGCCAGCGTGAAGAGGACTAGCGTCTACAATGAGCAGTTCTTC
CASVKRTSVYNEQFF
>TRBJ1-1|TRBV11-2|few|-
TGTGCCAGCAGCTACGGGACACTGAACACTGAAGCTTTCTTT
CASSYGTLNTEAFF
>TRBJ2-1|TRBV5-4|once|-
TGTGCCAGCAGCTTGGAGTATGATGAGCGGTTCTTC
CASSLEYDERFF
>TRBJ2-1|TRBV4-2|-|TRBD1
TGTGCCAGCAGCCCTCTTAAGGGACAGGGCGGACAAAATGAGCAGTTCTTC
CASSPLKGQGGQNEQFF
>TRBJ2-7|TRBV4-3|few|-
TGCGCCAGCAGCCAAGATAGGGGCGCCTACGAGCAGTACTTC
CASSQDRGAYEQYF
>TRBJ1-6|TRBV9|-|TRBD1
TGTGCCAGCAGCGCAGGACAGGGGTTAGAATCACCCCTCCACTTT
CASSAGQGLESPLHF
>TRBJ2-2|TRBV11-2|-|-
TGTGCCAGCAAGTATCCGGGGAACACCGGGGAGCTGTTTTTT
CASKYPGNTGELFF
>TRBJ2-5|TRBV24-1|many|TRBD2
TGTGCCACCAGTGAAGCGGGGTTGGAGACCCAGTACTTC
CATSEAGLETQYF
>TRBJ1-2|TRBV25-1|-|-
TGTGCCAGCAGTGATAATTTATCCTTTCTCACCTTC
CASSDNLSFLTF
>TRBJ2-1|TRBV27|few|-
TGTGCCAGCAGTTTATGGGGGGAGACCCACAATGAGCAGTTCTTC
CASSLWGETHNEQFF
>TRBJ1-2|TRBV29-1|-|-
TGCAGCGCCATTGTCGCCTATGGCTACACCTTC
CSAIVAYGYTF
>TRBJ2-3|TRBV29-1|-|TRBD2
TGCAGCGGGGAAGCGGGGGGGCCCACAGATACGCAGTATTTT
CSGEAGGPTDTQYF
>TRBJ2-1|TRBV7-9|-|-
TGTGCCAGCAGCTCCGCGACAGTCCCCTACAATGAGCAGTTCTTC
CASSSATVPYNEQFF
>TRBJ2-5|TRBV7-6|-|-
TGTGCCAGCAGCCCCGTTGGTTCGGTAAAGGGGACCCAGTACTTC
CASSPVGSVKGTQYF
>TRBJ2-1|TRBV11-1|-|TRBD2
TGTGCCAGCAGCTTAGGGGACTACCACAATGAGCAGTTCTTC
CASSLGDYHNEQFF
>TRBJ1-5|TRBV9|-|-
TGTGCCAGCAGCGTAGTGGCGGACAATCAGCCCCAGCATTTT
CASSVVADNQPQHF
>TRBJ2-6|TRBV27|few|TRBD1
TGTGCCAGCAGGTGGACAGGGGTAGGCACTGGGGCCAACGTCCTGACTTTC
CASRWTGVGTGANVLTF
>TRBJ1-1|TRBV7-9|-|-
TGTGCCAGCAGCTTGGGGTTTGGGAACACTGAAGCTTTCTTT
CASSLGFGNTEAFF
>TRBJ1-1|TRBV5-1|-|TRBD1
TGCGCCAGCAGCCCGAGGGGGACAGGGGCTGAAGCTTTCTTT
CASSPRGTGAEAFF
>TRBJ2-5|TRBV9|few|-
TGTGCCAGCAGCTCCCGACCGGGTCTAAGGTGGGAGACCCAGTACTTC
CASSSRPGLRWETQYF
>TRBJ2-2|TRBV19|-|-
TGTGCCAGTAGTCCGATCCTACAGGGTCCCGGGGAGCTGTTTTTT
CASSPILQGPGELFF
>TRBJ2-5|TRBV6-5|few|TRBD2
TGTGCCAGCACTACAGATGGACTAGATAAGAGGGAGACCCAGTACTTC
CASTTDGLDKRETQYF
>TRBJ2-7|TRBV27|-|TRBD1
TGTGCCAGCAGTTTCGGGACAGGTTCAGCACGCGAGCAGTACTTC
CASSFGTGSAREQYF
>TRBJ2-7|TRBV5-1|once|-
TGCGCCAGCAGCTTGGGGTCCGGAGGGTATTACGAGCAGTACTTC
CASSLGSGGYYEQYF
>TRBJ2-5|TRBV5-1|few|-
TGCGCCAGCCGTCGGACGGGTCAAGAGACCCAGTACTTC
CASRRTGQETQYF
>TRBJ2-1|TRBV6-5|few|-
TGTGCCAGCAGTACGGCCCACCGTTTCCCTTACAATGAGCAGTTCTTC
CASSTAHRFPYNEQFF
>TRBJ2-5|TRBV7-3|few|TRBD2
TGTGCCAGCAGCGAACAGCCGGGAGGCCCCCAAGAGACCCAGTACTTC
CASSEQPGGPQETQYF